The 20 T cell receptor beta chains listed next were all sequenced from one sample in a study of blood T cell repertoires in COVID-19. Generated by immunoSEQ multiplex PCR, the TCRdb table keeps only in-frame clones and is missing some. Among roughly 250,000 clones, 81% were seen once, and the ten largest hold less than 3%. The material sequenced was peripheral blood. Receptors were obtained from a woman aged 55-75 years with active or convalescent COVID-19.

The rearrangement uses TRBV28 and TRBJ2-5; TRBD1 agrees at 10 bases. The CDR3 is 15 amino acids. Germline V CDR1 and CDR2: MDHEN, SYDVKM. J lost 9 bases, V lost 10 bases, and 17 bases had no gene match. This CDR3 is CATNLPGQGKGAQYF. In DNA form, the CDR3 reads TGTGCCACCAACTTGCCGGGACAGGGGAAGGGGGCCCAGTACTTC.

This chain uses TRBV30 with TRBJ1-1; 10 bases align to TRBD1. V dropped 1 base and J dropped 1; count of bases not matched to a gene: 3. The germline V gene encodes CDR1 GTSNPN and CDR2 SVGIG (reference sequence). The CDR3 is made up of 15 amino acids. The chain's CDR3 is CAWSDRDRGNTEAFF. DNA for the CDR3: TGTGCCTGGAGTGACCGGGACAGGGGGAACACTGAAGCTTTCTTT.

The J gene is TRBJ1-2, the V gene TRBV19, with 7 bases identical to TRBD1. Germline V lookup: CDR1 LNHDA, CDR2 SQIVND (reference sequence). The CDR3 has 12 amino acids. J gave up 5 bases and V 6 bases, and 3 bases lay outside the gene matches. CDR3 in DNA: TGTGCCAGTAGAGGGACAGCTTATGGCTACACCTTC. Its protein product is CASRGTAYGYTF.

This clone was observed a few times. This chain connects TRBV27 to TRBJ1-5; no reliable D call. The germline gives CDR1 MNHEY, CDR2 SMNVEV (reference sequence). Trimming cost V 0 bases and J 0 bases, with 6 bases left between them. This CDR3 comprises 15 residues. The CDR3 DNA sequence: TGTGCCAGCAGTTTATCCCAGAATAGCAATCAGCCCCAGCATTTT. It translates to CASSLSQNSNQPQHF.

V and J are TRBV7-9 and TRBJ1-2, with 9 positions matching TRBD1. CDR3 length: 13 amino acids. Germline assignment: CDR1 SEHNR and CDR2 FQNEAQ (reference sequence). The trim removed 3 bases at V and 8 bases at J, leaving 4 bases unmatched. The CDR3 nucleotides read TGTGCCAGCAGCTTCGGACAGGGGCAGGGCTACACCTTC. Encoded protein: CASSFGQGQGYTF. The complete variable domain, with remaining parts taken from reference TRBV7-9 and TRBJ1-2, reads DTGVSQNPRHKITKRGQNVTFRCDPISEHNRLYWYRQTLGQGPEFLTYFQNEAQLEKSRLLSDRFSAERPKGSFSTLEIQRTEQGDSAMYLCASSFGQGQGYTFGSGTRLTVV.

The chain is built from TRBV4-3 and TRBJ2-7, with D possibly being TRBD1 (6 bases). In germline, CDR1 is LGHNA, CDR2 YSLEER. This CDR3 spans 14 amino acids. Deletions cut 4 bases from V and 3 bases from J, with 13 bases between. The CDR3 DNA reads TGCGCCAGCAGCCCCGACAGGACCATCTACGAGCAGTACTTC. As protein: CASSPDRTIYEQYF.

This chain connects TRBV18 to TRBJ2-7; TRBD2 matches 7 bases. This CDR3 is built from 15 residues. The V gene's germline CDR1 is KGHSH and CDR2 LQKENI. Trimming took 4 bases from V and 6 from J; bases not matched to a gene: 12. The CDR3 bases are TGTGCCAGCTCACAGGCACAGTTAGGGAGGGGCGAGCAGTACTTC. Translation: CASSQAQLGRGEQYF.

This chain links TRBV11-2 with TRBJ1-5; D unresolved. This CDR3 has 15 amino acids. Trimming shortened V by 5 bases and J by 1 base, and 12 bases separated the two germline ends. Germline CDR1 is SGHAT and CDR2 is FQNNGV. The CDR3 is CASSPNPQSNQPQHF. The CDR3 coding sequence is TGTGCCAGCAGCCCCAATCCACAGAGCAATCAGCCCCAGCATTTT.

This sequence joins TRBV7-2 and TRBJ1-1; TRBD1 matches 8 bases. Germline CDR1 and CDR2: SGHTA and FQGNSA. V gave up 2 bases and J gave up 8 bases; unmatched junction bases: 13. CDR3 length equals 16 residues. DNA of the CDR3: TGTGCCAGCAGCTTAAATGTCCGGCAGACAGGGGAGGAAGCTTTCTTT. Translation gives CASSLNVRQTGEEAFF. The full variable domain, with the rest looked up from reference TRBV7-2 and TRBJ1-1, is GAGVSQSPSNKVTEKGKDVELRCDPISGHTALYWYRQSLGQGLEFLIYFQGNSAPDKSGLPSDRFSAERTGGSVSTLTIQRTQQEDSAVYLCASSLNVRQTGEEAFFGQGTRLTVV.

CDR3 nucleotide sequence: TGTGCCAGCAGCGGACTAGCGGGGGCCAGGGGAGATACGCAGTATTTT. Translating gives CASSGLAGARGDTQYF. V is TRBV7-2 and J is TRBJ2-3; TRBD2 agrees at 13 bases. CDR1 is SGHTA, CDR2 FQGNSA, per germline. V lost 5 bases and J lost 5; bases outside the gene matches: 7. The CDR3 spans 16 residues.

The J gene is TRBJ2-3, the V gene TRBV3-1 (or the pseudogene TRBV3-2); D not resolved. In germline, CDR1 is LGHDT, CDR2 YNNKEL (reference sequence). Trimming removed 0 bases from V and 4 bases from J, with 23 bases in between. The CDR3 totals 19 residues. The CDR3 DNA sequence: TGTGCCAGCAGCCAAGATCTTGGTCCCGCGTCCTCTTACCCAGATACGCAGTATTTT. Protein product: CASSQDLGPASSYPDTQYF.

The chain couples TRBV5-1 to TRBJ2-3; 7 bases align to TRBD2. From germline, CDR1 is SGHRS and CDR2 YFSETQ. The CDR3 length is 16 residues. V shed 4 bases and J 0 bases; nucleotides not matched to a gene: 8. CDR3 DNA sequence: TGCGCCAGCAGCACCCAGACTAGCCGTAGCACAGATACGCAGTATTTT. This codes for CASSTQTSRSTDTQYF.

V usage is TRBV2 and J usage is TRBJ2-1; perhaps TRBD1 as D (5 bases). Germline V CDR1 and CDR2: SNHLY, FYNNEI. There are 14 residues in the CDR3. Trimming took 6 bases from V and 0 from J, leaving 9 bases between them. CDR3 loop: CASSRQPSYNEQFF. Here the CDR3 DNA reads TGTGCCAGCAGCCGACAGCCCTCCTACAATGAGCAGTTCTTC.

The V gene is TRBV7-3, the J gene TRBJ2-1; D is possibly TRBD2 (7 bases). CDR1 is SGHTA, CDR2 FQGTGA, per germline. The CDR3 has 15 residues. The ends were cut back, 5 bases at V and 5 bases at J, with 16 bases in the middle. The CDR3 here is CASSANGGGNNEQFF. CDR3 bases: TGTGCCAGCAGCGCAAATGGCGGGGGCAACAATGAGCAGTTCTTC.

The V and J genes are TRBV29-1 and TRBJ1-1, with D possibly TRBD1 on 6 matching bases. Germline-derived CDR1 and CDR2 are SQVTM and ANQGSEA. This CDR3 spans 14 amino acids. The V end lost 6 bases, the J end lost 0 bases, and 14 bases lay between the germline ends. The CDR3 region is CSVTTGGMNTEAFF. As DNA, the CDR3 is TGCAGCGTCACGACAGGAGGAATGAACACTGAAGCTTTCTTT.

The chain recombines TRBV29-1 with TRBJ1-2, with 12 bases aligning to TRBD1. V lost 3 bases, J lost 6 bases, and 8 bases stayed unmatched. This CDR3 is 15 amino acids long. Germline V gives CDR1 SQVTM, CDR2 ANQGSEA. The CDR3: CSVDDGTGGADGYTF. Here the CDR3 DNA reads TGCAGCGTTGACGATGGGACAGGGGGCGCCGATGGCTACACCTTC.

The rearrangement uses TRBV5-1 and TRBJ2-5, with 8 bases lining up with TRBD2. The CDR3 totals 16 residues. Unmatched junction bases numbered 10, after V lost 1 base and J lost 5 bases. Germline V gives CDR1 SGHRS, CDR2 YFSETQ. This CDR3 reads CASSLRSSGGRETQYF. In DNA form, the CDR3 reads TGCGCCAGCAGCTTGAGGTCGAGCGGGGGCAGGGAGACCCAGTACTTC.

CDR3 sequence (DNA): TGTGCCAGTAGGCCTGGGGCTAGCGGGATCACAGATACGCAGTATTTT. As protein: CASRPGASGITDTQYF. The chain employs TRBV19 and TRBJ2-3; 9 bases are shared with TRBD2. Germline CDR1 LNHDA, CDR2 SQIVND (reference sequence). Trimming took 6 bases from V and 2 from J; bases not matched to a gene: 9. The CDR3 sequence is 16 residues long.

The gene calls are TRBV7-6 and TRBJ1-2; 7 bases agree with TRBD1. The CDR3 is 15 amino acids. From germline, CDR1 is SGHVS and CDR2 FNYEAQ. J lost 5 bases, V lost 2 bases, and 8 bases had no gene match. This CDR3 is CASSLNAGGGYGYTF. CDR3 coding DNA: TGTGCCAGCAGCTTAAATGCAGGGGGAGGTTATGGCTACACCTTC.

The CDR3 sequence is CASSSETDTQYF. The CDR3 DNA sequence: TGTGCCAGCAGCAGCGAGACAGATACGCAGTATTTT. The chain employs TRBV2 and TRBJ2-3; the D is unclear. With 6 bases removed from V and 3 bases from J, the gap between germline ends came to 7 bases. Germline lookup yields CDR1 SNHLY and CDR2 FYNNEI. This CDR3 has 12 amino acids.